The 32 T cell receptor beta chains presented below share a single source sample, sequenced in a study of T cells in Graves' hyperthyroidism and ophthalmopathy. RNA transcripts provided the source from which TCR beta CDR3 regions were amplified. The HTBI primer set served for first-round RT-PCR of the TCR CDR3. One entry per CDR3 protein, called by TCRdb with MiXCR from the multiplex PCR reads. The sample lists under 750,000 distinct CDR3 sequences, 18% occurring once. Sequencing was performed on blood. These receptors were taken from a woman between 50 and 59 years old with Graves' hyperthyroidism that later progressed to Graves' ophthalmopathy.

This clonotype occurred a few times. The chain links TRBV6-1 to TRBJ1-5; TRBD1 agrees at 8 bases. Germline CDR1 reads MNHNS; CDR2 reads SASEGT. The V gene end was trimmed by 1 base and the J gene end by 6 bases; junction bases not matched to a gene: 17. The CDR3 covers 19 residues. The CDR3 DNA follows: TGTGCCAGCAGTGAAGGAGGGTCGCAGGGGGCGCATTGGGGTCAGCCCCAGCATTTT. Amino acids: CASSEGGSQGAHWGQPQHF.

This clonotype has ten or more counts. The chain is built from TRBV30 and TRBJ2-5; 9 bases align to TRBD2. CDR1 is GTSNPN, CDR2 SVGIG, per germline (reference sequence). V shed 2 bases and J 5 bases; nucleotides not matched to a gene: 12. The CDR3 is 16 amino acids. The CDR3 bases are TGTGCCTGGAGTTACCCCGGGACTAGCTGGATGGAGACCCAGTACTTC. It is translated as CAWSYPGTSWMETQYF.

This clonotype was recorded a few times. The J gene is TRBJ1-5, the V gene TRBV5-5; weak D call: TRBD1 (5 bases). V lost 4 bases and J lost 3, with 14 bases in between. This CDR3 spans 15 amino acids. Germline V gene lookup returns CDR1 SGHKS and CDR2 YYEKEE (reference sequence). The CDR3: CASSTAGRINQPQHF. The CDR3 coding sequence is TGTGCCAGCAGCACGGCAGGGAGGATCAATCAGCCCCAGCATTTT.

This clonotype was recorded a few times. The V call is TRBV3-1, the J call TRBJ2-5, with 15 bases identical to TRBD2. Germline trimming cut 4 bases from V and 13 bases from J; bases unmatched to any gene: 4. Germline V lookup: CDR1 LGHDT, CDR2 YNNKEL (reference sequence). This CDR3 region has 13 residues. The CDR3 region has the DNA TGTGCCAGCAGCCCGGGACTAGCGGGGGGCTTGTACTTC. This sequence encodes CASSPGLAGGLYF.

This rearrangement joins TRBV4-1 to TRBJ2-5; 10 nucleotides align to TRBD2. With 4 bases clipped from V and 3 bases from J, the junction kept 8 bases outside the gene matches. Germline V gives CDR1 MGHRA, CDR2 YSYEKL. This CDR3 is 16 amino acids long. CDR3 protein: CASSRTILAGKETQYF. In DNA, the CDR3 is TGCGCCAGCAGCCGCACGATACTAGCGGGAAAAGAGACCCAGTACTTC.

This chain uses TRBV5-6 with TRBJ1-2; 9 bases line up with TRBD1. The CDR3 has 14 amino acids. Germline assignment: CDR1 SGHDT and CDR2 YYEEEE. The ends lost 2 bases at V and 8 bases at J; junction bases unmatched: 7. The CDR3 protein is CASSFTGTGNGYTF. CDR3 bases: TGTGCCAGCAGCTTTACCGGGACAGGGAACGGCTACACCTTC.

This clonotype was detected many times. The chain joins TRBV6-2 or TRBV6-3 to TRBJ2-3; 8 nucleotides align to TRBD1. With V trimmed by 2 bases and J by 2 bases, 6 bases remained unmatched. The V gene's germline CDR1 is MNHEY and CDR2 SVGEGT. This CDR3 is built from 16 residues. This CDR3 reads CASSYEDREYTDTQYF. CDR3 DNA: TGTGCCAGCAGTTACGAGGACAGGGAATACACAGATACGCAGTATTTT.

There are many counts of this clonotype. V gene TRBV6-1 combines with J gene TRBJ1-1, with a tentative D call TRBD1 (5 bases). CDR1 MNHNS and CDR2 SASEGT come from the germline V gene. The CDR3 totals 13 residues. V lost 7 bases and J 4 bases, leaving 13 bases between the germline ends. The CDR3 loop is CASTSGLLTEAFF. The CDR3 nucleotides read TGTGCCAGCACCTCGGGACTTCTCACTGAAGCTTTCTTT.

This clonotype has ten or more counts. The chain is built from TRBV12-3 or TRBV12-4 and TRBJ2-7; 8 bases are a match to TRBD1. V lost 4 bases, J lost 5 bases, and 4 bases stayed unmatched. CDR3 length equals 13 residues. The CDR3 DNA sequence: TGTGCCAGCAGTTCAGGGGGCGCCGACGAGCAGTACTTC. It encodes CASSSGGADEQYF.

This clonotype was recorded a few times. V and J are TRBV4-1 and TRBJ2-7; D might be TRBD1 or TRBD2, each matching 5 bases. Germline CDR1 is MGHRA and CDR2 is YSYEKL. The CDR3 spans 15 residues. Trimming removed 4 bases at V and 2 bases at J, with 15 bases between. Written as DNA, the CDR3 is TGCGCCAGCAGCCCTCCGGGGCCGTTCGCCTACGAGCAGTACTTC. The encoded protein is CASSPPGPFAYEQYF.

Concerning this clonotype itself: A read error may produce the germline difference seen at one junction end. The chain employs TRBV7-2 and TRBJ1-2, with D possibly being TRBD1 (5 bases). This CDR3 has 13 residues. In germline, CDR1 is SGHTA, CDR2 FQGNSA. CDR3 in amino acids: CSSRYGASRGYTF. The CDR3 region has the DNA TGTTCCAGCAGGTACGGGGCCTCCCGTGGCTACACCTTC.

V and J are TRBV12-3 or TRBV12-4 and TRBJ1-2; D call uncertain. V lost 5 bases to trimming and J lost 5 bases, with 18 bases between them. The CDR3 is made up of 15 amino acids. The CDR3 DNA follows: TGTGCCAGCAGTCTCCTCCTTGGCAGGCGGTATGGCTACACCTTC. Residues: CASSLLLGRRYGYTF.

There are many counts of this clonotype. The chain couples TRBV20-1 to TRBJ1-2, with 7 bases identical to TRBD1. Trimming at V came to 3 bases and at J to 4 bases, leaving 11 bases not matched to a gene. Per germline, CDR1 DFQATT and CDR2 SNEGSKA (reference sequence). This CDR3 spans 15 amino acids. CDR3 DNA: TGCAGTGCTAGGGGACAGTCCCTAGGGCCCTATGGCTACACCTTC. Translation: CSARGQSLGPYGYTF.

V is TRBV6-1 and J is TRBJ1-5, with a tentative D call TRBD1 (5 bases). The CDR3 length is 14 residues. V was trimmed by 1 base and J by 6 bases, leaving 10 bases between them. CDR1 is MNHNS and CDR2 is SASEGT in the germline V gene. The DNA of the CDR3 is TGTGCCAGCAGTGAAGGGGGGAGTACTCAGCCCCAGCATTTT. Translation gives CASSEGGSTQPQHF.

Only one count was recorded for this clonotype. This rearrangement joins TRBV27 to TRBJ1-4, with D tentatively TRBD1 (5 bases). The V and J ends lost 7 bases and 8 bases respectively, with 14 bases between them. The germline V gene encodes CDR1 MNHEY and CDR2 SMNVEV (reference sequence). This CDR3 has 13 amino acids. CDR3: CASTGALTEKLFF. The DNA for the CDR3 is TGTGCCAGCACTGGGGCTCTGACCGAAAAACTGTTTTTT.

This rearrangement joins TRBV12-3 or TRBV12-4 to TRBJ2-5, with 12 bases fitting TRBD2. Unmatched junction bases numbered 11, after V lost 4 bases and J lost 5 bases. The CDR3 runs to 17 residues. The CDR3 nucleotides read TGTGCCAGCAGTTATGGGTCTAGCGGGGGGGCCCGGGAGACCCAGTACTTC. Translation: CASSYGSSGGARETQYF.

This chain links TRBV19 with TRBJ2-7, with D perhaps assigned TRBD1 or TRBD2 (5 bases each). The CDR3 has 14 residues. Germline-derived CDR1 and CDR2 are LNHDA and SQIVND (reference sequence). With 8 bases removed from V and 0 bases from J, the gap between germline ends came to 14 bases. The CDR3 here is CASSGTAGSYEQYF. DNA of the CDR3: TGTGCCAGTTCCGGGACGGCAGGCTCCTACGAGCAGTACTTC.

This chain connects TRBV9 to TRBJ1-5; D is unresolved. Trimming pared 0 bases from V and 2 bases from J, leaving 15 bases between. Germline values: CDR1 SGDLS, CDR2 YYNGEE. The CDR3 covers 17 residues. The CDR3 loop reads CASSVVMDPFCNQPQHF. CDR3 DNA: TGTGCCAGCAGCGTAGTTATGGATCCCTTCTGCAATCAGCCCCAGCATTTT.

This clonotype was counted at least ten times. The chain recombines TRBV3-1 with TRBJ2-1; tentatively, D is TRBD1 or TRBD2 (5 bases each). Germline V gives CDR1 LGHDT, CDR2 YNNKEL (reference sequence). V shed 1 base and J shed 4 bases, with 11 bases lying between them. CDR3 length equals 15 residues. CDR3 residues: CASSQGGSLYNEQFF. DNA for the CDR3: TGTGCCAGCAGCCAAGGGGGGTCATTGTACAATGAGCAGTTCTTC.

The sample holds a few counts of this clonotype. This sequence joins TRBV5-4 and TRBJ2-5; D uncertain. Germline V gene lookup returns CDR1 SGHNT and CDR2 YYREEE (reference sequence). CDR3 size: 14 residues. The V end lost 1 base, the J end lost 5 bases, and 12 bases lay between the germline ends. CDR3 protein: CASSLSPVGETQYF. In DNA, the CDR3 is TGTGCCAGCAGCTTGTCGCCAGTTGGGGAGACCCAGTACTTC.

This clonotype has at least ten counts. The V gene is TRBV7-9, the J gene TRBJ2-3; D possibly corresponds to TRBD2 (5 bases). Trimming cost V 0 bases and J 6 bases, with 13 bases left between them. There are 15 residues in the CDR3. Germline lookup yields CDR1 SEHNR and CDR2 FQNEAQ (reference sequence). This CDR3 reads CASSLARLEDDTQYF. The CDR3 nucleotides read TGTGCCAGCAGCTTAGCGAGACTGGAGGATGATACGCAGTATTTT.

This clonotype was seen many times. The chain combines TRBV9 with TRBJ1-1; perhaps TRBD1 as D (6 bases). CDR1 is SGDLS, CDR2 YYNGEE, per germline. Trimming left V 0 bases short and J 6 bases short, with 12 bases between. This CDR3 is built from 14 residues. The CDR3 DNA reads TGTGCCAGCAGCGTAGTTCAGGGGTTGGCTGAAGCTTTCTTT. It encodes CASSVVQGLAEAFF.

This chain uses TRBV5-1 with TRBJ2-2; D is undetermined. The germline V gene encodes CDR1 SGHRS and CDR2 YFSETQ. The CDR3 is 14 amino acids. The germline V and J ends were trimmed by 4 bases and 0 bases, with 7 bases remaining between them. DNA for the CDR3: TGCGCCAGCAGCACTACACCGAACACCGGGGAGCTGTTTTTT. Translation: CASSTTPNTGELFF.

The sample holds a few counts of this clonotype. The chain combines TRBV5-1 with TRBJ2-2, with 12 positions matching TRBD1. With V trimmed by 4 bases and J by 1 base, 2 bases remained unmatched. This CDR3 region has 16 residues. The germline V gene has CDR1 SGHRS and CDR2 YFSETQ. The CDR3: CASSGTGGQNTGELFF. The CDR3, as DNA: TGCGCCAGCAGCGGGACAGGGGGCCAGAACACCGGGGAGCTGTTTTTT.

The V and J genes are TRBV7-9 and TRBJ1-2; D is perhaps TRBD1 (5 bases). The V gene lost 5 bases and the J gene lost 8 bases, with 15 bases spanning the gap. This CDR3 comprises 13 residues. Germline CDR1 SEHNR, CDR2 FQNEAQ (reference sequence). The CDR3 DNA follows: TGTGCCAGCAGCCCCACGAGGGACTTAGGCTACACCTTC. This encodes CASSPTRDLGYTF. Full variable domain (rest looked up from reference TRBV7-9 and TRBJ1-2): DTGVSQNPRHKITKRGQNVTFRCDPISEHNRLYWYRQTLGQGPEFLTYFQNEAQLEKSRLLSDRFSAERPKGSFSTLEIQRTEQGDSAMYLCASSPTRDLGYTFGSGTRLTVV.

In this sample, this clonotype turned up a few times. V and J are TRBV7-9 and TRBJ1-6; D is undetermined. Germline loops: CDR1 SEHNR, CDR2 FQNEAQ (reference sequence). The CDR3 has 17 amino acids. The V end lost 6 bases, the J end lost 1 base, and 16 bases lay between the germline ends. The CDR3 sequence is CASSPVGEVSYNSPLHF. Here the CDR3 DNA reads TGTGCCAGCAGTCCGGTCGGGGAGGTGTCCTATAATTCACCCCTCCACTTT.

There are many counts of this clonotype. The chain couples TRBV5-1 to TRBJ1-1; no clear D. Germline CDR1 reads SGHRS; CDR2 reads YFSETQ. The CDR3 consists of 15 residues. The ends were cut back, 0 bases at V and 1 base at J, with 10 bases in the middle. CDR3 region: CASSLVSGSNTEAFF. CDR3 nucleotide sequence: TGCGCCAGCAGCTTGGTAAGTGGCTCGAACACTGAAGCTTTCTTT.

This clonotype was seen at least ten times. The chain uses TRBV7-9 and TRBJ1-1; TRBD1 aligns across 9 bases. The length of the CDR3 is 15 residues. The V segment lost 3 bases and the J segment 3 bases; nucleotides outside the gene matches: 5. Germline CDR1 SEHNR, CDR2 FQNEAQ (reference sequence). The CDR3 DNA sequence: TGTGCCAGCAGCTTCGTTGACAGGGGGGACACTGAAGCTTTCTTT. The encoded protein is CASSFVDRGDTEAFF.

The V call is TRBV12-3 or TRBV12-4, the J call TRBJ2-2, with a possible D match to TRBD2 (7 bases). This CDR3 comprises 12 residues. V lost 10 bases, J lost 9 bases, and 15 bases lay in between. CDR3 region: CAIKGGSRELFF. In nucleotides, the CDR3 is TGTGCCATCAAGGGGGGGAGCCGGGAGCTGTTTTTT.

This clonotype was observed a handful of times. The CDR3: CSVGGTDGSNQPQHF. CDR3 sequence (DNA): TGCAGCGTTGGCGGGACAGACGGGAGCAATCAGCCCCAGCATTTT. The chain is built from TRBV29-1 and TRBJ1-5, with TRBD1 matching 7 bases. The CDR3 covers 15 residues. Per the germline V gene, CDR1 is SQVTM and CDR2 is ANQGSEA. Trimming removed 4 bases from V and 1 base from J; junction bases left unmatched: 7. The entire variable domain, with the rest obtained from reference TRBV29-1 and TRBJ1-5, is as follows: SAVISQKPSRDICQRGTSLTIQCQVDSQVTMMFWYRQQPGQSLTLIATANQGSEATYESGFVIDKFPISRPNLTFSTLTVSNMSPEDSSIYLCSVGGTDGSNQPQHFGDGTRLSIL.

The chain recombines TRBV11-2 with TRBJ1-1; D gene unclear. This CDR3 has 14 amino acids. From germline, CDR1 is SGHAT and CDR2 FQNNGV. The V end lost 7 bases, the J end lost 1 base, and 13 bases lay between the germline ends. CDR3 sequence: CASTADLPNTEAFF. For the CDR3, the DNA is TGTGCCAGCACCGCGGACCTACCGAACACTGAAGCTTTCTTT.

The CDR3 DNA follows: TGTGCCAGTAGTATAGTCTCGGTGAACACTGAAGCTTTCTTT. Protein product: CASSIVSVNTEAFF. V is TRBV19 and J is TRBJ1-1; unclear D gene. The CDR3 contains 14 residues. Germline V lookup: CDR1 LNHDA, CDR2 SQIVND (reference sequence). Trimming pared 1 base from V and 0 bases from J, leaving 6 bases between.